This note documents a single T cell receptor (beta chain) sequence. Its target is not known. The CDR3 is 14 amino acids. CDR1 is LNHDA and CDR2 is SQIVND in the germline V gene (reference sequence). V dropped 9 bases and J dropped 5 bases, with 19 bases sitting between them. This sample was taken from a study of cytomegalovirus exposure and HLA in healthy donors. PCR involved 60 Vbeta and 13 Jbeta primers. The data were produced by immunoSEQ multiplex PCR, yet TCRdb's version contains in-frame clones alone and is incomplete. The repertoire holds over 200,000 clones, with roughly 80% as singletons. Study-wide points: Presence/absence analyses took donor sequencing depth as roughly uniform. Three chains linked to CMV were shown in vitro to be specific for CMV antigens.

V usage is TRBV19 and J usage is TRBJ2-5, with D possibly matching TRBD2 (5 bases). This clonotype was obtained from a male donor in good health and CMV-seronegative. Material: PBMCs. CDR3 region: CASKEGLAWETQYF. CDR3 DNA: TGTGCCAGCAAAGAAGGGCTAGCATGGGAGACCCAGTACTTC.